This T cell receptor beta chain emerged from a study of STAT5B mutations in CD4+ large granular lymphocyte leukemia. Study details: Healthy donors showed HLA-associated enrichment of the CDR3 'QG' motif.

The assay was run at survey level. Here immunoSEQ multiplex PCR was the method, and the copy in TCRdb shows in-frame clones only, minus some. The sample lists about 30,000 clones, around 82% occurring once. Findings and caveats of the study: Patient CD4-sorted repertoires looked more clonal than healthy CD4+ repertoires, even without putative leukemic clones.

Remarks on this clone: Antigen unknown.

The TCR sequence derives from a human donor in good health. The sequencing input was CD4+ T cells from blood buffy coats.

This chain's CDR3 is CASSPIITYNEQFF. The CDR3 DNA sequence: TGTGCCAGCAGCCCAATCATCACCTACAATGAGCAGTTCTTC. The rearrangement uses TRBV7-9 and TRBJ2-1; D gene uncertain. The CDR3 covers 14 residues. The V end lost 5 bases, the J end lost 2 bases, and 10 bases lay between the germline ends. Looked up from germline, CDR1 is SEHNR and CDR2 is FQNEAQ (reference sequence).